This T cell receptor beta chain was found in a study of cytomegalovirus exposure and HLA in healthy donors. Profiling relied on immunoSEQ multiplex PCR, and the TCRdb table lists in-frame clones only, not all of them. The sample carries about 38,000 clones, roughly 91% recorded once. CDR1 SGHTA and CDR2 FQGTGA come from the germline V gene. V was pared by 2 bases and J by 0 bases, with 12 bases between. The CDR3 is 16 amino acids. Input material: PBMCs. The sequence came from a man younger than 35 in good health and CMV-seronegative. J is TRBJ2-3 and V is TRBV7-3; D is unclear. The CDR3 spells CASSLLVSLSTDTQYF. The CDR3 nucleotides read TGTGCCAGCAGCTTATTGGTCTCACTGAGCACAGATACGCAGTATTTT.